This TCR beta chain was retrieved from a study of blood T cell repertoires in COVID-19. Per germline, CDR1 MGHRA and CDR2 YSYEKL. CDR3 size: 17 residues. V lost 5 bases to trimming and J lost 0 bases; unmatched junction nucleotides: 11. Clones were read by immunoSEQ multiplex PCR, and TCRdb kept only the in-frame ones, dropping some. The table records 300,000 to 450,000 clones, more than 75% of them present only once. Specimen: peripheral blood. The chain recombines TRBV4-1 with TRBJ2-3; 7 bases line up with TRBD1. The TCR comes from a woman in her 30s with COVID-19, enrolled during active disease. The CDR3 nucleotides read TGCGCCAGCAGCACCCACAGGGGCGCGGAAAGCACAGATACGCAGTATTTT. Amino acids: CASSTHRGAESTDTQYF.